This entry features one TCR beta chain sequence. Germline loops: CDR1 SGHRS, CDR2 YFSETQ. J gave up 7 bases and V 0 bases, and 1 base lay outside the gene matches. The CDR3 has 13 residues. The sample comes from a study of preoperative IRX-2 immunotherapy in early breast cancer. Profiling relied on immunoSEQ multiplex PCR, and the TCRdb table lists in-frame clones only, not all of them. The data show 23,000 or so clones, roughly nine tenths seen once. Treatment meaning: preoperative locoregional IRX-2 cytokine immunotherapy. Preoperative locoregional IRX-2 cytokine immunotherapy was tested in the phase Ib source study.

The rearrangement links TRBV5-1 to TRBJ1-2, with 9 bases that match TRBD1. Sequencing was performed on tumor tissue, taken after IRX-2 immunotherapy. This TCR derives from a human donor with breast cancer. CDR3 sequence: CASSLGTGVGYTF. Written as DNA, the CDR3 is TGCGCCAGCAGCTTGGGGACAGGGGTTGGCTACACCTTC.